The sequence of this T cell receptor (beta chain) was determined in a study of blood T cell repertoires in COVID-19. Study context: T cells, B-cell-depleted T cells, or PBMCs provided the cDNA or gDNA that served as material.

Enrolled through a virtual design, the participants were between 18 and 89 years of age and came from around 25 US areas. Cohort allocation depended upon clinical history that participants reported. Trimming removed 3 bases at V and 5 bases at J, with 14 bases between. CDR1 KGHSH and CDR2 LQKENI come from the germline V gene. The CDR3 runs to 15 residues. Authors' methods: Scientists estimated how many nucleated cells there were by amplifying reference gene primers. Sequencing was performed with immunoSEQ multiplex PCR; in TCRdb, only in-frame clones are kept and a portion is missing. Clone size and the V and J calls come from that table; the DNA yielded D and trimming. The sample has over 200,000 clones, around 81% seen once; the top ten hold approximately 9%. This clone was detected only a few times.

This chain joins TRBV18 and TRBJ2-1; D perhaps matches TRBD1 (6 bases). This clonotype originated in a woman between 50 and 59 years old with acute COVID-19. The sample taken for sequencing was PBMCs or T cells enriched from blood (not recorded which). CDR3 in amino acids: CASSPDSRGNNEQFF. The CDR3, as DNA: TGTGCCAGCTCACCGGACAGTAGGGGAAACAATGAGCAGTTCTTC.